This T cell receptor (beta chain) was captured in a study of Graves' ophthalmopathy and Graves' hyperthyroidism (dated by TCRdb to 2016 to 2019). Regarding the research as a whole: Peripheral blood was collected before any treatment was given, at the time of initial diagnosis. In total, some 130 blood samples were TCR-sequenced: 40 to 45 ophthalmopathy, some 80 hyperthyroidism and about 17 hyperthyroidism-to-ophthalmopathy patients. T-cell repertoires of thyroid tissue and blood were compared in six hyperthyroidism patients. The independent validation cohort included 18 to 20 hyperthyroidism patients plus 17 patients who later progressed from hyperthyroidism to ophthalmopathy. The study used signatures of the TCR beta repertoire to tell Graves' ophthalmopathy apart from Graves' hyperthyroidism and to predict which patients would progress to ophthalmopathy. After sampling, hyperthyroidism patients received methimazole starting at 30 mg daily, and ophthalmopathy patients received high-dose intravenous methylprednisolone. To explore V-J signatures distinguishing ophthalmopathy from hyperthyroidism, a discovery set of approximately 100 patients (roughly 42 ophthalmopathy, roughly 60 stable hyperthyroidism) was enrolled. The 85 to 100 discovery patients were randomly split 7:3 into training and test sets.

For repertoire sequencing, the TCR beta CDR3 regions were amplified from RNA transcripts. The first round was an RT-PCR using HTBI primers with the Qiagen OneStep RT-PCR kit, and this first round was followed by a second-round multiplex PCR, then size selection and purification. Libraries were sequenced paired-end with 100 bp reads on an Illumina HiSeq2000. Turning to the authors' computational methods: SOAPnuke was used to process the reads, removing any read that contained adapters or uncalled bases, had a mean Phred below 15, or lacked an exact match to the constant primer or identifier. COPE v1.2.5 was used to merge high-quality paired reads. Each unique nucleotide sequence was defined as a clonotype, and clonotypes were aligned to IMGT TRB V, D and J references with MiTCR v1.1. The analysis was limited to V-J combinations with a frequency above 0.0001, which together covered more than 98% of repertoires. A TCR clonal expansion and chaos score per V-J combination was defined as the ratio of F50 clonal expansion to chaos observed in the TCRdist matrix. Features were reduced by Welch's t-statistics and random forest to more than 10 V-J combinations, which fed a naive Bayes classifier. The Morisita-Horn index was used to measure how similar the thyroid and blood repertoires were. TCRdb handled the public reads itself, with Q25 trimming in fastp and clone calling in MiXCR, and kept productive beta chains. Under each unique CDR3 protein, matching rows form one entry showing the most common genes and DNA. V and J calls and clone size were set by TCRdb, not the authors. The sample data list about 480,000 distinct CDR3 sequences, and about an eighth of these were observed just once. About 10% of the sample comes from the top ten.

Ophthalmopathy patients were characterized by moderately to severely active disease, a Clinical Activity Score of at least 3, a NOSPECS grade of at least 4, and a disease duration under 3 months. Anyone with other autoimmune diseases, uncontrolled infections, pregnancy or lactation was excluded from the study. Clinical symptoms, serum thyroxine, TRAb, thyroid ultrasound and orbital computed tomography formed the basis of the diagnosis. Ficoll-Paque density gradient centrifugation was used to isolate PBMCs from around 10 ml of fresh peripheral blood. Total RNA was extracted using Trizol reagent, and RNA quality was checked on an Agilent 2100 Bioanalyzer. Summary of the overall study and its limitations: Most expanded thyroid clonotypes with a frequency above 0.001 also appeared in blood, which suggests that blood repertoires may reflect the immune response in the thyroid. In cross-validation, the 13-signature model distinguished ophthalmopathy from stable hyperthyroidism with about 87% sensitivity and just under 84% specificity, and in the test set the corresponding values were roughly 80% and 76%. No statistical method was used to set the sample size in advance, and the investigators knew which group each participant was assigned to. In validation, the model predicted ophthalmopathy progression with about 71% sensitivity and around 72% specificity; 12 predicted patients were CT-confirmed with GO in a median of approximately 6.5 months.

Many counts were recorded for this clonotype. It has no known antigen specificity. No base qualities exist here, and no much larger clone lies one base off it. This sequence originates from a woman in her twenties or thirties with Graves' ophthalmopathy. Donor details come from another sample of the same person, matched by shared clones. Sample: blood.

In nucleotide form, the sequence is TGTGCCAGCAGCTTTGCTGGAGAGACCCAGTACTTC. It is translated as CASSFAGETQYF. The chain is made from TRBV12-3 or TRBV12-4 and TRBJ2-5, with the D gene uncertain. Between the V and J ends, shortened by 6 bases and 4 bases respectively, the junction contains 9 bases. The CDR3 sequence holds 12 residues, the cysteine and phenylalanine included. Just CDR3 DNA is preserved here, 36 bases in frame from base 1.